These T cell receptor beta chains were read from a single sample in a study of PD-1 blockade in classical Hodgkin lymphoma. Using immunoSEQ multiplex PCR, the repertoire was profiled, and TCRdb retains in-frame clones only, with some absent. The sample has some 90,000 clones; about 83% are singletons. The input for sequencing was peripheral blood mononuclear cells (PBMCs), taken before the fourth cycle of nivolumab. These receptors all come from a human donor with classical Hodgkin lymphoma. Each CDR3 is given with its conserved first and last residue. Each record gives: V gene, J gene, clone size, D gene, CDR3 DNA, CDR3 protein. The D gene is left open where the match is weak. Some rows have no size entry. The others give once, few or many, or a class for an expanded clone.

V gene: TRBV25-1; J gene: TRBJ1-6; clone size: -; D gene: TRBD1; CDR3 DNA: TGTGCCAGCAGTGGTGGGACAGGTGTCTCCTATAATTCACCCCTCCACTTT; CDR3 protein: CASSGGTGVSYNSPLHF
V gene: TRBV10-3; J gene: TRBJ2-5; clone size: -; D gene: -; CDR3 DNA: TGTGCCATCAGTATCGCCGGGGATGGAGCCCAAGAGACCCAGTACTTC; CDR3 protein: CAISIAGDGAQETQYF
V gene: TRBV19; J gene: TRBJ2-3; clone size: -; D gene: TRBD2; CDR3 DNA: TGTGCCAGTAGTATAGTTAGCGGGATTGGCACAGATACGCAGTATTTT; CDR3 protein: CASSIVSGIGTDTQYF
V gene: TRBV7-2; J gene: TRBJ1-1; clone size: -; D gene: -; CDR3 DNA: TGTGCCAGCAGCCCACGGATGGGGAACACTGAAGCTTTCTTT; CDR3 protein: CASSPRMGNTEAFF
V gene: TRBV7-2; J gene: TRBJ2-5; clone size: -; D gene: TRBD2; CDR3 DNA: TGTGCCAGCAGCTTGGGACTAGCGGGACGGGAGACCCAGTACTTC; CDR3 protein: CASSLGLAGRETQYF
V gene: TRBV19; J gene: TRBJ2-7; clone size: -; D gene: -; CDR3 DNA: TGTGCCAGTAGTTCTCAACTACCCTCCGAGCAGTACTTC; CDR3 protein: CASSSQLPSEQYF
V gene: TRBV5-1; J gene: TRBJ2-1; clone size: -; D gene: TRBD1; CDR3 DNA: TGCGCCAGCAGCGGAAGGACAGGGCGCTCCTACAATGAGCAGTTCTTC; CDR3 protein: CASSGRTGRSYNEQFF
V gene: TRBV5-1; J gene: TRBJ2-7; clone size: -; D gene: TRBD2; CDR3 DNA: TGCGCCAGCAGGGCTAGCGGGGGAGGGGGCGAGCAGTACTTC; CDR3 protein: CASRASGGGGEQYF
V gene: TRBV20-1; J gene: TRBJ2-2; clone size: -; D gene: -; CDR3 DNA: TGCAGTGCTAGAGAACCCGGGGAGCTGTTTTTT; CDR3 protein: CSAREPGELFF
V gene: TRBV19; J gene: TRBJ2-1; clone size: -; D gene: -; CDR3 DNA: TGTGCCAGTAGTCTAAGACGCGGCTGGGACAATGAGCAGTTCTTC; CDR3 protein: CASSLRRGWDNEQFF
V gene: TRBV10-3; J gene: TRBJ2-3; clone size: -; D gene: TRBD2; CDR3 DNA: TGTGCCATCAGGGACGGACTAGCGGGGACAGATACGCAGTATTTT; CDR3 protein: CAIRDGLAGTDTQYF
V gene: TRBV11-2; J gene: TRBJ2-7; clone size: -; D gene: TRBD2; CDR3 DNA: TGTGCCAGCAGCCCAGGGACTAGCGGGAGGGGCGAGCAGTACTTC; CDR3 protein: CASSPGTSGRGEQYF
V gene: TRBV6-1; J gene: TRBJ1-5; clone size: many; D gene: TRBD1; CDR3 DNA: TGTGCCAGCAGTGTACAGGGGGCCGGCAATCAGCCCCAGCATTTT; CDR3 protein: CASSVQGAGNQPQHF
V gene: TRBV30; J gene: TRBJ2-7; clone size: -; D gene: TRBD2; CDR3 DNA: TGTGCCTGGAGAGATGGACTAGCGGGGGACTACGAGCAGTACTTC; CDR3 protein: CAWRDGLAGDYEQYF
V gene: TRBV7-2; J gene: TRBJ2-1; clone size: -; D gene: -; CDR3 DNA: TGTGCCAGCAGCTTTCGGAGCGGAACCTCCTACAATGAGCAGTTCTTC; CDR3 protein: CASSFRSGTSYNEQFF
V gene: TRBV7-2; J gene: TRBJ2-2; clone size: -; D gene: -; CDR3 DNA: TGTGCCAGCAGCACCAGACCACAGGGTTCCGGGGAGCTGTTTTTT; CDR3 protein: CASSTRPQGSGELFF
V gene: TRBV15; J gene: TRBJ2-7; clone size: -; D gene: -; CDR3 DNA: TGTGCCACCAGCAGAGATCAGAGTTATAGCTCCTACGAGCAGTACTTC; CDR3 protein: CATSRDQSYSSYEQYF
V gene: TRBV6-5; J gene: TRBJ2-1; clone size: -; D gene: TRBD2; CDR3 DNA: TGTGCCAGCAGTTACAGGGGACTAGTCAGCAATGAGCAGTTCTTC; CDR3 protein: CASSYRGLVSNEQFF
V gene: TRBV7-2; J gene: TRBJ2-3; clone size: -; D gene: -; CDR3 DNA: TGTGCCAGCAGCCCTAGCGCAGGGAGACGTAGAGATACGCAGTATTTT; CDR3 protein: CASSPSAGRRRDTQYF
V gene: TRBV15; J gene: TRBJ2-1; clone size: -; D gene: TRBD2; CDR3 DNA: TGTGCCACCAGCGAAGGACTAGTGGGTATCAATGAGCAGTTCTTC; CDR3 protein: CATSEGLVGINEQFF
V gene: TRBV5-4; J gene: TRBJ1-1; clone size: -; D gene: TRBD1; CDR3 DNA: TGTGCCAGCAGCATACAGGGGCTCGGCACTGAAGCTTTCTTT; CDR3 protein: CASSIQGLGTEAFF
V gene: TRBV7-6; J gene: TRBJ2-2; clone size: -; D gene: -; CDR3 DNA: TGTGCCAGCAGCTCGGGCGGGGAGCTGTTTTTT; CDR3 protein: CASSSGGELFF
V gene: TRBV7-9; J gene: TRBJ2-2; clone size: once; D gene: -; CDR3 DNA: TGTGCCAGCGATCGGGCTCCCGGGGAGCTGTTTTTT; CDR3 protein: CASDRAPGELFF
V gene: TRBV6-6; J gene: TRBJ1-1; clone size: -; D gene: -; CDR3 DNA: TGTGCCAGCAGTTACTCAGGGGAAGGCGCTGAAGCTTTCTTT; CDR3 protein: CASSYSGEGAEAFF
V gene: TRBV7-2; J gene: TRBJ2-1; clone size: -; D gene: -; CDR3 DNA: TGTGCCAGCAGCGCAAGTCCCGGGGGTTACAATGAGCAGTTCTTC; CDR3 protein: CASSASPGGYNEQFF
V gene: TRBV6-1; J gene: TRBJ2-7; clone size: -; D gene: -; CDR3 DNA: TGTGCCAGCAGTGTAGCGGACAGTCACTACGAGCAGTACTTC; CDR3 protein: CASSVADSHYEQYF
V gene: TRBV29-1; J gene: TRBJ2-5; clone size: -; D gene: TRBD1; CDR3 DNA: TGCAGCGTGGGGACAGGAGAAGAGACCCAGTACTTC; CDR3 protein: CSVGTGEETQYF
V gene: TRBV27; J gene: TRBJ2-4; clone size: once; D gene: -; CDR3 DNA: TGTGCCAGCAGTTTCGGACTAGCCAAAAACATTCAGTACTTC; CDR3 protein: CASSFGLAKNIQYF
V gene: TRBV5-1; J gene: TRBJ1-1; clone size: -; D gene: -; CDR3 DNA: TGCGCCAGCAGCTTGGCGGGCACTCAGAACACTGAAGCTTTCTTT; CDR3 protein: CASSLAGTQNTEAFF
V gene: TRBV10-3; J gene: TRBJ1-1; clone size: -; D gene: -; CDR3 DNA: TGTGCCATCGGGTCAGGGAGGACTGAAGCTTTCTTT; CDR3 protein: CAIGSGRTEAFF
V gene: TRBV5-4; J gene: TRBJ2-3; clone size: -; D gene: -; CDR3 DNA: TGTGCCAGCAGCTTCCGGAGGGGCGTCACAGATACGCAGTATTTT; CDR3 protein: CASSFRRGVTDTQYF
V gene: TRBV5-8; J gene: TRBJ1-4; clone size: many; D gene: TRBD1; CDR3 DNA: TGTGCCAGCAGCTTGGGGACAGGTCGGGAAAAACTGTTTTTT; CDR3 protein: CASSLGTGREKLFF
V gene: TRBV19; J gene: TRBJ1-1; clone size: -; D gene: -; CDR3 DNA: TGTGCCAGTAGTAAGGGACAAAAAGCTTTCTTT; CDR3 protein: CASSKGQKAFF
V gene: TRBV6-5; J gene: TRBJ1-1; clone size: -; D gene: -; CDR3 DNA: TGTGCCAGCAGAACGGGGGCTGAAGCTTTCTTT; CDR3 protein: CASRTGAEAFF
V gene: TRBV28; J gene: TRBJ2-7; clone size: -; D gene: -; CDR3 DNA: TGTGCCAGCAGTTTAGGGCGGAGCGAGAGATACGAGCAGTACTTC; CDR3 protein: CASSLGRSERYEQYF
V gene: TRBV5-6; J gene: TRBJ2-7; clone size: -; D gene: TRBD1; CDR3 DNA: TGTGCCAGCAACCCGGTGGGGACAGGGTCCTACGAGCAGTACTTC; CDR3 protein: CASNPVGTGSYEQYF
V gene: TRBV27; J gene: TRBJ2-1; clone size: -; D gene: -; CDR3 DNA: TGTGCCAGCAGTTTATCAGATGGGGGTGAGCAGTTCTTC; CDR3 protein: CASSLSDGGEQFF
V gene: TRBV25-1; J gene: TRBJ2-7; clone size: -; D gene: TRBD1; CDR3 DNA: TGTGCCAGCAGAGACCTCGGGACAGGGAGCTACGAGCAGTACTTC; CDR3 protein: CASRDLGTGSYEQYF
V gene: TRBV2; J gene: TRBJ2-3; clone size: once; D gene: -; CDR3 DNA: TGTGCCAGCAGTGAATGGGCGGGGGACAGCGCCGGGGATACGCAGTATTTT; CDR3 protein: CASSEWAGDSAGDTQYF
V gene: TRBV5-8; J gene: TRBJ2-3; clone size: -; D gene: TRBD2; CDR3 DNA: TGTGCCAGCAGCTTTTCAGGAGCGGGGCAAGTCACAGATACGCAGTATTTT; CDR3 protein: CASSFSGAGQVTDTQYF
V gene: TRBV28; J gene: TRBJ1-5; clone size: -; D gene: -; CDR3 DNA: TGTGCCAGCAGTCCCCCGGGGACTCAGCCCCAGCATTTT; CDR3 protein: CASSPPGTQPQHF
V gene: TRBV5-6; J gene: TRBJ2-5; clone size: few; D gene: -; CDR3 DNA: TGTGCCAGCACCCCCCGGGGGTTAGGGGAGACCCAGTACTTC; CDR3 protein: CASTPRGLGETQYF
V gene: TRBV7-8; J gene: TRBJ2-7; clone size: once; D gene: -; CDR3 DNA: TGTGCCAGCAGCTTAGAGAGGGGGGCTAGTAGGTACGAGCAGTACTTC; CDR3 protein: CASSLERGASRYEQYF
V gene: TRBV5-1; J gene: TRBJ2-1; clone size: -; D gene: -; CDR3 DNA: TGCGCCAGCAGCTTGGATATATCCACTGGGGCTCAGCAGTTCTTC; CDR3 protein: CASSLDISTGAQQFF
V gene: TRBV7-2; J gene: TRBJ1-2; clone size: once; D gene: -; CDR3 DNA: TGTGCCAGCAGCGGTGGAGGGACATTCCCCCGCGGCTACACCTTC; CDR3 protein: CASSGGGTFPRGYTF
V gene: TRBV6-5; J gene: TRBJ2-7; clone size: -; D gene: -; CDR3 DNA: TGTGCCAGCAGTTACCCGACGGGGGAGCAGTACTTC; CDR3 protein: CASSYPTGEQYF
V gene: TRBV7-9; J gene: TRBJ1-5; clone size: -; D gene: -; CDR3 DNA: TGTGCCAGCAGCTTTGAAGCCGATCAGCCCCAGCATTTT; CDR3 protein: CASSFEADQPQHF